This T cell receptor beta chain comes out of a study of blood T cell repertoires in COVID-19. TCRdb keeps only in-frame clones here, not all; method: immunoSEQ multiplex PCR. In the table there are under 200,000 clones, more than 85% of which are singletons. The CDR3 has 13 amino acids. V dropped 1 base and J dropped 7 bases, with 8 bases sitting between them. Germline V gives CDR1 MNHNS, CDR2 SASEGT. The source material was PBMCs or T cells enriched from blood (not recorded which). The rearrangement links TRBV6-1 to TRBJ1-5; D not certain. The origin of this receptor is a woman aged 40 to 50 in a cohort exposed to, infected with or recovered from COVID-19 (not recorded which). CDR3 coding DNA: TGTGCCAGCAGTGAAGAATTCTTCCAGCCCCAGCATTTT. It encodes CASSEEFFQPQHF.